The 15 T cell receptor beta chains presented below share a single source sample, sequenced in a study of blood T cell repertoires in COVID-19. Repertoires were generated with immunoSEQ multiplex PCR, while TCRdb's copy carries only in-frame clones and drops some. The data hold about 270,000 clones, with about 86% observed a single time. Sequences were obtained from peripheral blood. Receptors were obtained from a man at least 80 years old with acute or convalescent COVID-19.

V usage is TRBV2 and J usage is TRBJ2-5, with D perhaps matching TRBD2 (6 bases). Looked up from germline, CDR1 is SNHLY and CDR2 is FYNNEI. Trimming left V 7 bases short and J 6 bases short, with 15 bases between. CDR3 length: 13 residues. CDR3 nucleotide sequence: TGTGCCAGCACGCAGGGTGGAGGGAAGACCCAGTACTTC. As protein: CASTQGGGKTQYF.

The CDR3 nucleotides are TGTGCCACCAGTCCGGGAACAAACTATGGCTACACCTTC. Residues: CATSPGTNYGYTF. The chain combines TRBV24-1 with TRBJ1-2; D remains unclear. The CDR3 runs to 13 residues. V gave up 6 bases and J gave up 2 bases, with 9 bases separating them. CDR1 and CDR2 (germline): KGHDR, SFDVKD.

V usage is TRBV5-4 and J usage is TRBJ2-2; 7 bases are a match to TRBD2. This CDR3 is built from 17 residues. Germline V CDR1 and CDR2: SGHNT, YYREEE (reference sequence). Trimming took 3 bases from V and 3 from J; bases not matched to a gene: 11. CDR3 sequence (DNA): TGTGCCAGCAGCTACGACGGGGCAGCGGGATACACCGGGGAGCTGTTTTTT. Translating gives CASSYDGAAGYTGELFF.

The rearrangement uses TRBV11-2 and TRBJ2-1; 13 bases align to TRBD2. This CDR3 region has 15 residues. In germline, CDR1 is SGHAT, CDR2 FQNNGV. J was trimmed by 13 bases and V by 5 bases; bases with no gene match: 11. CDR3 in amino acids: CASSLRSGLAGDQFF. The DNA for the CDR3 is TGTGCCAGCAGCCTTAGATCCGGACTAGCGGGAGATCAGTTCTTC.

The V call is TRBV7-2, the J call TRBJ1-5; maybe TRBD1 (6 bases). CDR3 length: 16 residues. Germline lookup yields CDR1 SGHTA and CDR2 FQGNSA. Trimming cost V 4 bases and J 2 bases, with 15 bases left between them. CDR3 sequence (DNA): TGTGCCAGCAGCTCTCCGTCAGGGGTTGGCAATCAGCCCCAGCATTTT. Protein sequence: CASSSPSGVGNQPQHF.

This chain uses TRBV7-9 with TRBJ1-1; 9 nucleotides align to TRBD1. This CDR3 contains 13 residues. Trimming at V came to 5 bases and at J to 11 bases, leaving 9 bases not matched to a gene. Germline V gene data show CDR1 as SEHNR and CDR2 as FQNEAQ (reference sequence). In nucleotides, the CDR3 is TGTGCCAGCAGCCTCGGACAGGGGTCGTTGGCTTTCTTT. It is translated as CASSLGQGSLAFF.

The rearrangement joins TRBV5-1 to TRBJ2-2, with 8 bases fitting TRBD2. The trim removed 1 base at V and 9 bases at J, leaving 8 bases unmatched. CDR3 size: 15 residues. Germline-derived CDR1 and CDR2 are SGHRS and YFSETQ. CDR3 region: CASSLSVTSARELFF. For the CDR3, the DNA is TGCGCCAGCAGCTTGTCTGTGACTAGCGCCCGGGAGCTGTTTTTT.

The rearrangement links TRBV2 to TRBJ1-1; TRBD1 is a possible D gene (6 bases). Germline assignment: CDR1 SNHLY and CDR2 FYNNEI. The length of the CDR3 is 13 residues. The V gene lost 7 bases and the J gene lost 0 bases, with 9 bases spanning the gap. The chain's CDR3 is CASNGDMNTEAFF. DNA for the CDR3: TGTGCCAGCAACGGGGACATGAACACTGAAGCTTTCTTT.

This sequence joins TRBV3-1 (or the pseudogene TRBV3-2) and TRBJ2-1; TRBD2 aligns across 9 bases. V shed 1 base, J shed 7 bases, and the junction held 2 bases outside the gene matches. CDR3 length: 14 amino acids. The germline gives CDR1 LGHDT, CDR2 YNNKEL (reference sequence). The CDR3 region has the DNA TGTGCCAGCAGCCAAGGGGCGGGAGGGAATGAGCAGTTCTTC. Its protein is CASSQGAGGNEQFF.

This chain uses TRBV3-1 (or the pseudogene TRBV3-2) with TRBJ1-6, with unresolved D. Germline CDR1 reads LGHDT; CDR2 reads YNNKEL (reference sequence). Trimming cost V 0 bases and J 7 bases, with 7 bases left between them. This CDR3 comprises 14 residues. The CDR3: CASSQETVNSPLHF. The CDR3 DNA reads TGTGCCAGCAGCCAAGAAACTGTCAATTCACCCCTCCACTTT.

V gene TRBV7-2 combines with J gene TRBJ2-1; TRBD2 matches 7 bases. Germline V lookup: CDR1 SGHTA, CDR2 FQGNSA. V trimming: 6 bases; J trimming: 2 bases; junction bases outside the gene matches: 7. There are 15 residues in the CDR3. This CDR3 is CASSQRGLAYNEQFF. CDR3 sequence (DNA): TGTGCCAGCAGTCAGCGGGGACTCGCCTACAATGAGCAGTTCTTC.

V gene TRBV12-3 or TRBV12-4 combines with J gene TRBJ2-7, with 9 bases that match TRBD1. J gave up 7 bases and V 6 bases, and 7 bases lay outside the gene matches. This CDR3 contains 13 residues. In nucleotides, the CDR3 is TGTGCCAGCAGGAAGGGACAGGGTGAAGAGCAGTACTTC. Translation gives CASRKGQGEEQYF.

V usage is TRBV4-2 and J usage is TRBJ2-1, with D possibly matching TRBD2 (5 bases). The CDR3 is 13 amino acids. The V and J ends lost 1 base and 9 bases respectively, with 10 bases between them. The germline gives CDR1 LGHNA, CDR2 YNFKEQ. This chain's CDR3 is CASSQVLVTEQFF. Here the CDR3 DNA reads TGTGCCAGCAGCCAAGTACTAGTCACTGAGCAGTTCTTC.

The chain has TRBV24-1 and TRBJ1-5, with 7 bases that match TRBD1. Looked up from germline, CDR1 is KGHDR and CDR2 is SFDVKD. CDR3 size: 13 residues. Trimming at V came to 7 bases and at J to 4 bases, leaving 3 bases not matched to a gene. CDR3: CATSQGGNQPQHF. In DNA form, the CDR3 reads TGTGCCACCAGCCAGGGGGGAAATCAGCCCCAGCATTTT.

The rearrangement uses TRBV9 and TRBJ2-3, with 14 bases lining up with TRBD2. The germline CDR1 and CDR2 sequences are SGDLS and YYNGEE. The CDR3 length is 17 residues. Trimming took 3 bases from V and 2 from J; bases not matched to a gene: 5. CDR3 region: CASSGGTSGSLTDTQYF. In DNA form, the CDR3 reads TGTGCCAGCAGCGGCGGGACTAGCGGGAGTCTCACAGATACGCAGTATTTT.